The clone carrying this T cell receptor beta chain was counted at least ten times. Its matching antigen is unknown. The sample belongs to a study of T cells in Graves' hyperthyroidism and ophthalmopathy. Researchers took RNA transcripts and amplified the TCR beta CDR3 regions from them. The HTBI primer set served for first-round RT-PCR of the TCR CDR3. TCRdb redid the calling of the multiplex PCR reads with MiXCR, one entry per CDR3 protein. The sample lists about 400,000 distinct CDR3 sequences; around 15% were seen once. The CDR3 runs to 14 residues. V lost 4 bases and J lost 1, with 9 bases in between. Looked up from germline, CDR1 is KGHDR and CDR2 is SFDVKD. Study observations and caveats: Ophthalmopathy got predicted by the model a median approximately 6.4 months before its onset. The blood repertoire included most of the expanded thyroid clonotypes above 0.001.

Duration under 3 months, a NOSPECS grade of at least 4, and a Clinical Activity Score of at least 3 characterized the ophthalmopathy patients. The specimen sequenced was blood. This chain connects TRBV24-1 to TRBJ1-1; tentative D call: TRBD1 (5 bases). The sequence derives from a man aged 50 or older with Graves' ophthalmopathy. For the CDR3, the DNA is TGTGCCACCAGTGAGGGACCGGGGAACACTGAAGCTTTCTTT. This codes for CATSEGPGNTEAFF.